This T cell receptor beta chain stems from a study of identical twins. TCRdb itself ran the 5' RACE reads through MiXCR, one entry per CDR3 protein. The sample yields 200,000 to 250,000 distinct CDR3 sequences, around 8.1% seen once. This CDR3 has 16 residues. Germline V gene sequence: CDR1 LGHNA, CDR2 YSLEER. V was clipped by 4 bases and J by 0 bases; unmatched bases: 4. Ten or more counts support this clonotype. Separately, the same data were catalogued under a study of yellow fever vaccine responses in identical twins. According to that study: Twins showed a vaccine T cell response that reportedly seemed partly convergent, partly personalized.

V and J are TRBV4-3 and TRBJ2-2; TRBD1 matches at 8 bases. The origin of this receptor is a woman aged 18-29 years in good health. The sequenced material came from memory (CD45RO+) T cells sorted from blood. CDR3 sequence reads: CASSLGTGSNTGELFF. In nucleotides, the CDR3 is TGCGCCAGCAGCCTGGGGACAGGTTCGAACACCGGGGAGCTGTTTTTT.